The rows below give T cell receptor beta chains drawn from one sample of a study of low-dose radiotherapy and immunotherapy resistance in tumors. One entry per CDR3 protein, called by TCRdb with MiXCR from the reads. The sample has around 69,000 distinct CDR3 sequences; 30% to 40% are singletons. Material: PBMCs, obtained before treatment. The source is a female donor with ovarian cancer. The CDR3 runs from the conserved cysteine through the conserved F or W. The order of the fields is J gene, clone size, D gene, V gene, CDR3 protein, CDR3 DNA. D genes are given only for firm matches. Clone size is shown for a subset of rows, as once, few, many or a class of expanded clone.

J gene: TRBJ2-7
clone size: .
D gene: TRBD2
V gene: TRBV20-1
CDR3 protein: CSASAPWGGSSYEQYF
CDR3 DNA: TGCAGTGCTAGTGCCCCTTGGGGGGGGAGCTCCTACGAGCAGTACTTC

J gene: TRBJ2-7
clone size: many
D gene: TRBD1
V gene: TRBV18
CDR3 protein: CASSRLRTGVSTYEQYF
CDR3 DNA: TGTGCCAGCTCACGCCTTAGGACAGGGGTCAGCACCTACGAGCAGTACTTC

J gene: TRBJ2-3
clone size: many
D gene: .
V gene: TRBV28
CDR3 protein: CASSRPPTRTISDTQYF
CDR3 DNA: TGTGCCAGCAGCCGACCTCCGACTAGGACTATCTCAGATACGCAGTATTTT

J gene: TRBJ1-1
clone size: many
D gene: .
V gene: TRBV4-1
CDR3 protein: CASSFGTQGNTEAFF
CDR3 DNA: TGCGCCAGCAGCTTTGGGACACAAGGGAACACTGAAGCTTTCTTT

J gene: TRBJ1-1
clone size: few
D gene: .
V gene: TRBV2
CDR3 protein: CASSEPKGMFTEAFF
CDR3 DNA: TGTGCCAGCAGTGAACCCAAGGGGATGTTCACTGAAGCTTTCTTT

J gene: TRBJ1-2
clone size: .
D gene: .
V gene: TRBV29-1
CDR3 protein: CSVEEDGYTF
CDR3 DNA: TGCAGCGTTGAAGAGGATGGCTACACCTTC

J gene: TRBJ2-1
clone size: many
D gene: TRBD2
V gene: TRBV14
CDR3 protein: CASSQGTSGSGREQFF
CDR3 DNA: TGTGCCAGCAGCCAAGGGACTAGCGGGTCCGGACGGGAGCAGTTCTTC

J gene: TRBJ1-1
clone size: .
D gene: .
V gene: TRBV28
CDR3 protein: CASSANPGRTSYTEAFF
CDR3 DNA: TGTGCCAGCAGTGCTAATCCGGGACGGACGTCCTACACTGAAGCTTTCTTT

J gene: TRBJ2-2
clone size: .
D gene: .
V gene: TRBV28
CDR3 protein: CATSGYTGELFF
CDR3 DNA: TGTGCCACCTCAGGTTACACCGGGGAGCTGTTTTTT

J gene: TRBJ2-1
clone size: few
D gene: TRBD2
V gene: TRBV29-1
CDR3 protein: CSGGTSQYNEQFF
CDR3 DNA: TGCAGCGGAGGGACTAGCCAATACAATGAGCAGTTCTTC

J gene: TRBJ2-1
clone size: .
D gene: TRBD2
V gene: TRBV29-1
CDR3 protein: CSLGGTSKINEQFF
CDR3 DNA: TGCAGCCTCGGGGGGACTAGCAAGATTAATGAGCAGTTCTTC

J gene: TRBJ2-2
clone size: many
D gene: .
V gene: TRBV7-8
CDR3 protein: CASKLGDTYTGELFF
CDR3 DNA: TGTGCCAGCAAGCTCGGGGACACGTACACCGGGGAGCTGTTTTTT

J gene: TRBJ1-5
clone size: .
D gene: .
V gene: TRBV6-6
CDR3 protein: CASSSSDTANQPQHF
CDR3 DNA: TGTGCCAGCAGCAGTTCGGACACCGCCAATCAGCCCCAGCATTTT

J gene: TRBJ2-2
clone size: .
D gene: TRBD1
V gene: TRBV6-1
CDR3 protein: CASRPGQVVTGELFF
CDR3 DNA: TGTGCCAGCAGACCCGGACAGGTGGTTACCGGGGAGCTGTTTTTT

J gene: TRBJ2-7
clone size: few
D gene: .
V gene: TRBV5-1
CDR3 protein: CASSQQGGSYEQYF
CDR3 DNA: TGCGCCAGCTCCCAACAGGGGGGGTCCTACGAGCAGTACTTC

J gene: TRBJ2-1
clone size: many
D gene: TRBD1
V gene: TRBV4-1
CDR3 protein: CASSQDPRQGPNRRNEQFF
CDR3 DNA: TGCGCCAGCAGCCAAGATCCCCGACAGGGTCCGAATAGACGGAATGAGCAGTTCTTC

J gene: TRBJ1-5
clone size: many
D gene: .
V gene: TRBV6-6
CDR3 protein: CASSYSRGGNSNQPQHF
CDR3 DNA: TGTGCCAGCAGTTACTCTAGGGGTGGGAATAGCAATCAGCCCCAGCATTTT

J gene: TRBJ2-2
clone size: once
D gene: TRBD2
V gene: TRBV12-5
CDR3 protein: CASGSGTTDTGELFF
CDR3 DNA: TGTGCTAGTGGTTCGGGGACTACTGACACCGGGGAGCTGTTTTTT

J gene: TRBJ2-4
clone size: .
D gene: .
V gene: TRBV12-3/TRBV12-4
CDR3 protein: CASSRSSFGIQYF
CDR3 DNA: TGTGCCAGCAGCCGATCTAGCTTTGGCATTCAGTACTTC

J gene: TRBJ1-1
clone size: many
D gene: TRBD1
V gene: TRBV3-1
CDR3 protein: CASSQGGQGMGTEAFF
CDR3 DNA: TGTGCCAGCAGCCAAGGGGGACAGGGCATGGGCACTGAAGCTTTCTTT

J gene: TRBJ2-5
clone size: .
D gene: TRBD2
V gene: TRBV6-5
CDR3 protein: CASSYWRSGAQETQYF
CDR3 DNA: TGTGCCAGCAGTTATTGGCGGAGCGGGGCCCAAGAGACCCAGTACTTC

J gene: TRBJ2-2
clone size: .
D gene: TRBD1
V gene: TRBV5-1
CDR3 protein: CASSPPSAGGTGELFF
CDR3 DNA: TGCGCCAGCAGCCCACCCTCAGCAGGGGGCACCGGGGAGCTGTTTTTT

J gene: TRBJ2-3
clone size: many
D gene: TRBD1
V gene: TRBV7-8
CDR3 protein: CATSGQVNTDTQYF
CDR3 DNA: TGTGCCACGTCGGGACAGGTGAACACAGATACGCAGTATTTT

J gene: TRBJ2-2
clone size: many
D gene: TRBD2
V gene: TRBV6-2/TRBV6-3
CDR3 protein: CASSERSGGNTGELFF
CDR3 DNA: TGTGCCAGCAGTGAACGGTCGGGGGGAAACACCGGGGAGCTGTTTTTT

J gene: TRBJ1-4
clone size: .
D gene: TRBD1
V gene: TRBV5-1
CDR3 protein: CASSPLMTGNEKLFF
CDR3 DNA: TGCGCCAGCAGCCCTCTCATGACAGGGAATGAAAAACTGTTTTTT

J gene: TRBJ2-7
clone size: many
D gene: .
V gene: TRBV6-2/TRBV6-3
CDR3 protein: CASSYDDTSTGYEQYF
CDR3 DNA: TGTGCCAGCAGTTACGATGACACCTCCACCGGCTACGAGCAGTACTTC

J gene: TRBJ2-3
clone size: many
D gene: .
V gene: TRBV16
CDR3 protein: CASSQSYGTDTQYF
CDR3 DNA: TGTGCCAGCAGCCAATCGTACGGGACAGATACGCAGTATTTT

J gene: TRBJ2-3
clone size: .
D gene: .
V gene: TRBV30
CDR3 protein: CAWADRLITDTQYF
CDR3 DNA: TGTGCCTGGGCAGACAGGTTAATCACAGATACGCAGTATTTT

J gene: TRBJ2-7
clone size: many
D gene: .
V gene: TRBV5-1
CDR3 protein: CASSLGIPRATEQYF
CDR3 DNA: TGTGCCAGCAGCTTGGGGATACCTAGGGCAACTGAGCAGTACTTC

J gene: TRBJ2-1
clone size: .
D gene: TRBD2
V gene: TRBV29-1
CDR3 protein: CSVTSGALYNEQFF
CDR3 DNA: TGCAGCGTGACTAGCGGGGCCCTATACAATGAGCAGTTCTTC

J gene: TRBJ1-1
clone size: .
D gene: .
V gene: TRBV5-6
CDR3 protein: CASSLRASGTEAFF
CDR3 DNA: TGTGCCAGCAGCTTAAGGGCCTCGGGCACTGAAGCTTTCTTT

J gene: TRBJ1-1
clone size: many
D gene: .
V gene: TRBV30
CDR3 protein: CAGGGNTEAFF
CDR3 DNA: TGTGCCGGCGGGGGGAACACTGAAGCTTTCTTT

J gene: TRBJ2-2
clone size: .
D gene: .
V gene: TRBV24-1
CDR3 protein: CATREDTGELFFFFFF
CDR3 DNA: .